This T cell receptor (beta chain) was identified in a study of CD8+ T cells in alopecia areata. General observations from the study: In lesional scalp, particularly from alopecia totalis/universalis, clonality was higher than in normal scalp. Possibly because of HLA-related factors, TCR sharing was less clear across patients than in mice.

This clone was detected only a few times. Its antigen remains unidentified. The authors extracted RNA and reverse transcribed it into cDNA as the sequencing template. Some clones are missing from TCRdb's copy, which holds only in-frame ones; the method was immunoSEQ multiplex PCR. The table has some 130,000 clones, about 47% seen once. V shed 5 bases and J shed 5 bases, with 21 bases lying between them. The CDR3 is 16 residues long. Germline CDR1 reads MNHEY; CDR2 reads SMNVEV (reference sequence). This rearrangement joins TRBV27 to TRBJ2-5; D is unclear. The source of this sequence is a human donor with alopecia areata. The specimen comprised CD8+ T cells sorted from blood, sampled at week 0. CDR3 residues: CASSIGVLTTGETQYF. CDR3 sequence (DNA): TGTGCCAGCAGTATTGGGGTACTTACTACTGGGGAGACCCAGTACTTC.